The 17 T cell receptor beta chains below all came from one sample that was sequenced in a study of T cells in Graves' hyperthyroidism and ophthalmopathy. RNA transcripts were the template for amplifying TCR beta CDR3 regions. During a first-round RT-PCR of the TCR CDR3, the HTBI primer set was used. TCRdb reprocessed the multiplex PCR reads with MiXCR, giving one entry per CDR3 protein. The sample consists of approximately 400,000 distinct CDR3 sequences, approximately 14% of them appearing once. The sequencing sample was made of blood. Every receptor here comes from a woman between 18 and 30 years old with Graves' hyperthyroidism.

This clonotype was picked up many times. J is TRBJ2-1 and V is TRBV11-2; no firm D call. V lost 1 base to trimming and J lost 5 bases, with 12 bases between them. The CDR3 sequence is 15 residues long. CDR1 and CDR2 (germline): SGHAT, FQNNGV. Written as DNA, the CDR3 is TGTGCCAGCAGCTTAGCTCCGAGCAGGCACAATGAGCAGTTCTTC. It specifies CASSLAPSRHNEQFF.

This clonotype was observed many times. The rearrangement links TRBV6-5 to TRBJ1-1, with D possibly being TRBD1 (5 bases). V lost 0 bases, J lost 8 bases, and 13 bases lay in between. The CDR3 covers 14 residues. Germline CDR1 and CDR2: MNHEY and SVGAGI. The CDR3 DNA follows: TGTGCCAGCAGTTACTCGTACCAGGGCGAAGAAGCTTTCTTT. This sequence encodes CASSYSYQGEEAFF.

This clonotype was seen many times. V and J are TRBV6-1 and TRBJ1-2; D is perhaps TRBD1 (6 bases). The CDR3 covers 15 residues. Germline V gene data show CDR1 as MNHNS and CDR2 as SASEGT. Trimming took 6 bases from V and 5 from J, leaving 19 bases between them. The CDR3 spells CASSPESRGEYGYTF. CDR3 sequence (DNA): TGTGCCAGCAGCCCCGAATCAAGGGGGGAGTATGGCTACACCTTC.

Many counts were recorded for this clonotype. The germline gene is not matched at one end of the junction; a read error may be the cause. This chain uses TRBV5-1 with TRBJ2-1, with 13 bases identical to TRBD2. Germline V CDR1 and CDR2: SGHRS, YFSETQ. This CDR3 comprises 16 residues. The CDR3 loop is CASSLLAGGSYNEQFF. DNA of the CDR3: TGTGCCAGCAGTCTACTAGCGGGAGGGTCTTACAATGAGCAGTTCTTC. The full variable domain, in which reference TRBV5-1 and TRBJ2-1 provide the parts outside the CDR3, is KAGVTQTPRYLIKTRGQQVTLSCSPISGHRSVSWYQQTPGQGLQFLFEYFSETQRNKGNFPGRFSGRQFSNSRSEMNVSTLELGDSALYLCASSLLAGGSYNEQFFGPGTRLTVL.

There are a few counts of this clonotype. The chain couples TRBV19 to TRBJ1-5; TRBD1 is a possible D gene (6 bases). The CDR3 covers 12 residues. Germline V gives CDR1 LNHDA, CDR2 SQIVND (reference sequence). Trimming took 9 bases from V and 7 from J, leaving 13 bases between them. The CDR3 spells CARQGGEQPQHF. CDR3 nucleotides: TGTGCCAGACAGGGAGGAGAGCAGCCCCAGCATTTT.

The rearrangement uses TRBV4-2 and TRBJ2-7; 10 nucleotides match TRBD1. Per germline, CDR1 LGHNA and CDR2 YNFKEQ. J gave up 7 bases and V 3 bases, and 9 bases lay outside the gene matches. The CDR3 spans 15 residues. CDR3 DNA: TGTGCCAGCAGCCAGGGGACAGGGGCCTTGGGGGAGCAGTACTTC. Its translation is CASSQGTGALGEQYF.

This clonotype was recorded many times. CDR3 protein: CASSFGTVNSYEQYF. The CDR3 DNA reads TGTGCCAGCAGTTTTGGAACAGTGAACTCCTACGAGCAGTACTTC. V gene TRBV28 combines with J gene TRBJ2-7, with unresolved D. The germline CDR1 and CDR2 sequences are MDHEN and SYDVKM. This CDR3 is 15 amino acids long. The V and J ends lost 3 bases and 0 bases respectively, with 12 bases between them.

This clonotype was seen many times. The chain carries TRBV2 and TRBJ1-1; maybe TRBD1 (5 bases). Germline CDR1 reads SNHLY; CDR2 reads FYNNEI. The V and J ends lost 8 bases and 2 bases respectively, with 9 bases between them. This CDR3 has 12 residues. The CDR3 here is CASGTQNTEAFF. CDR3 DNA: TGTGCCAGCGGGACTCAAAACACTGAAGCTTTCTTT.

In this sample, this clonotype turned up many times. The genes are TRBV11-2 and TRBJ2-5; 7 bases match TRBD2. Germline V lookup: CDR1 SGHAT, CDR2 FQNNGV. The trim removed 0 bases at V and 5 bases at J, leaving 6 bases unmatched. This CDR3 is 15 amino acids long. This CDR3 reads CASSLDQGGRETQYF. The CDR3 DNA follows: TGTGCCAGCAGCTTAGACCAGGGAGGGAGGGAGACCCAGTACTTC.

This clonotype has ten or more counts. The chain has TRBV9 and TRBJ1-1; perhaps TRBD1 as D (6 bases). CDR1 is SGDLS and CDR2 is YYNGEE in the germline V gene. The V and J ends lost 3 bases and 4 bases respectively, with 28 bases between them. CDR3 length: 19 amino acids. The CDR3 DNA reads TGTGCCAGCAGCGATCCGCCCGAGGGGGGTTCGGTTTTGGGCACTGAAGCTTTCTTT. Its protein is CASSDPPEGGSVLGTEAFF.

At least ten counts were recorded for this clonotype. The V call is TRBV24-1, the J call TRBJ2-3, with D possibly being TRBD2 (7 bases). Trimming removed 3 bases from V and 3 bases from J, with 21 bases in between. CDR1 and CDR2 (germline): KGHDR, SFDVKD. This CDR3 comprises 18 residues. The CDR3 nucleotides read TGTGCCACCAGTGATCCAGTGGGACAAGCGGGAACAACAGATACGCAGTATTTT. Translation gives CATSDPVGQAGTTDTQYF.

The sample holds many counts of this clonotype. The chain links TRBV7-9 to TRBJ1-1; D is unclear. Germline CDR1 is SEHNR and CDR2 is FQNEAQ (reference sequence). The CDR3 consists of 12 residues. The V gene lost 5 bases and the J gene lost 3 bases, with 7 bases spanning the gap. CDR3: CASSLSDTEAFF. The CDR3 nucleotides read TGTGCCAGCAGCCTCTCGGACACTGAAGCTTTCTTT.

This clonotype has more than one count but fewer than ten. The V and J genes are TRBV25-1 and TRBJ1-5; tentative D call: TRBD1 (5 bases). V lost 1 base to trimming and J lost 0 bases, with 19 bases between them. CDR3 size: 19 residues. Germline V gene lookup returns CDR1 MGHDK and CDR2 SYGVNS. For the CDR3, the DNA is TGTGCCAGCAGTGAATCAGACAGCAGCCCCTCCTATAGCAATCAGCCCCAGCATTTT. Its translation: CASSESDSSPSYSNQPQHF.

The J gene is TRBJ2-5, the V gene TRBV7-9, with 9 bases identical to TRBD2. This CDR3 is built from 19 residues. The V segment lost 5 bases and the J segment 1 base; nucleotides outside the gene matches: 17. Germline-derived CDR1 and CDR2 are SEHNR and FQNEAQ (reference sequence). The DNA of the CDR3 is TGTGCCAGCAGCCCATGGGTTGGTAGCGGGAGAGAAACCCAAGAGACCCAGTACTTC. Amino acids: CASSPWVGSGRETQETQYF.

The chain carries TRBV12-5 and TRBJ2-1; tentatively, D is TRBD2 (6 bases). V was trimmed by 4 bases and J by 7 bases, leaving 14 bases between them. The CDR3 has 14 residues. The germline CDR1 and CDR2 sequences are LGHNT and FRNRAP. CDR3 region: CASGWGGAGNEQFF. Here the CDR3 DNA reads TGTGCTAGTGGTTGGGGCGGAGCGGGTAATGAGCAGTTCTTC.

This clonotype was found many times. This chain joins TRBV29-1 and TRBJ2-2, with 11 bases aligning to TRBD2. V lost 6 bases, J lost 5 bases, and 5 bases stayed unmatched. There are 14 residues in the CDR3. Germline V gene sequence: CDR1 SQVTM, CDR2 ANQGSEA. The CDR3 region is CSVASGRKTGELFF. CDR3 sequence (DNA): TGCAGCGTCGCTAGCGGGAGGAAGACCGGGGAGCTGTTTTTT.

This clonotype has ten or more counts. The V gene is TRBV12-3 or TRBV12-4, the J gene TRBJ2-7, with D tentatively TRBD2 (5 bases). Trimming took off 5 bases at V and 7 bases at J, with 9 bases between the two ends. The CDR3 consists of 11 residues. CDR3 coding DNA: TGTGCCAGCAGTAAACTAGGGGAGCAGTACTTC. It is translated as CASSKLGEQYF.